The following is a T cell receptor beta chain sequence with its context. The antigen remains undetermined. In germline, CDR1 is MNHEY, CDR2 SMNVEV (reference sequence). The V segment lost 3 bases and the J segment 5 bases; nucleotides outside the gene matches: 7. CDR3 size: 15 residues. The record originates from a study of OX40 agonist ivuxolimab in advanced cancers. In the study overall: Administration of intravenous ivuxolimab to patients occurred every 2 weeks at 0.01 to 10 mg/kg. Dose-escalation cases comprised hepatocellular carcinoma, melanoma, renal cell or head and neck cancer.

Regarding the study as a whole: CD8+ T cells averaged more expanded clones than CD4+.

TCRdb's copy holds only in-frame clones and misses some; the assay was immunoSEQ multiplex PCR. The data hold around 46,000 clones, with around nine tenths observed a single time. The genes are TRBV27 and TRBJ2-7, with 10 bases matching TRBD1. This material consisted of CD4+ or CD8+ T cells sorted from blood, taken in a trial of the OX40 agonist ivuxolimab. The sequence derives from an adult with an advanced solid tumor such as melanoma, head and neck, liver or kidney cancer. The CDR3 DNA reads TGTGCCAGCAGTTTTGTCGGGACAGGGGACGACGAGCAGTACTTC. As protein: CASSFVGTGDDEQYF.